The clone carrying this TCR beta chain was found once. What it binds is not known. V shed 5 bases and J shed 4 bases, with 11 bases lying between them. The V gene's germline CDR1 is SGHVS and CDR2 FQNEAQ. The CDR3 loop spans 13 amino acids. The data originate from a study of T cell responses to AZD1222 COVID-19 vaccine. Assay used: immunoSEQ multiplex PCR; TCRdb lists only in-frame clones, some missing. Here the sample spans fewer than 85,000 clones, roughly 91% being singletons. Regarding the study as a whole: Donors were mostly white British, more females; clonal diversity possibly underestimated. It was only a handful of AZD1222 recipients who were seropositive at baseline.

Sequenced here: peripheral blood, sampled 28 days after the second AZD1222 dose. The chain carries TRBV7-8 and TRBJ1-2, with unresolved D. The sequence was collected from an adult who received the AZD1222 COVID-19 vaccine. CDR3 sequence reads: CASSPTPSYGYTF. The DNA for the CDR3 is TGTGCCAGCAGCCCCACCCCGTCCTATGGCTACACCTTC.